The clone carrying this T cell receptor beta chain occurred a few times. Other DNA sequences within the sample encode an identical CDR3. This sample was included in a study of blood T cell repertoires in COVID-19. As for the study in general: Some COVID-19 samples were acute and others convalescent; all came from the United States, Italy and Spain.

Here immunoSEQ multiplex PCR was the method, and the copy in TCRdb shows in-frame clones only, minus some. The sample lists about 230,000 clones; about nine tenths were seen once. Germline V lookup: CDR1 LNHNV, CDR2 YYDKDF (reference sequence). This CDR3 is built from 14 residues. V was clipped by 0 bases and J by 7 bases, with 7 bases between them. The sequence derives from a woman in her sixties or seventies with acute or convalescent COVID-19. V and J are TRBV15 and TRBJ1-6; TRBD1 might be the D (6 bases). Input material: peripheral blood. This chain's CDR3 is CATSRDRGNSPLHF. The CDR3 nucleotides read TGTGCCACCAGCAGAGACAGGGGAAATTCACCCCTCCACTTT.